A selection of T cell receptor beta chains follows, all from one sample in a study of identical twins. MiXCR, applied by TCRdb to the 5' RACE reads, yields one record per CDR3 protein. The sample lists hundreds of thousands of distinct CDR3 sequences, 9% to 15% occurring once. A further study also used this sample, focusing on yellow fever vaccine responses in identical twins.

Sequenced input: PBMCs. These receptors all stem from a young woman in good health. The CDR3 runs from the conserved cysteine through the conserved F or W. A D gene is named only where the DNA matches it firmly. Some rows have no size entry. The others give once, few or many, or a class for an expanded clone.

D	length	size	J	V	CDR3	DNA
TRBD1	13	few	TRBJ2-2	TRBV20-1	CSSRGRVTGELFF	TGCAGTTCCAGGGGGAGAGTCACCGGGGAGCTGTTTTTT
TRBD2	16	few	TRBJ2-1	TRBV7-2	CASSLRSLAGLDEQFF	TGTGCCAGCAGCTTACGGAGTCTAGCGGGACTCGATGAGCAGTTCTTC
.	15	.	TRBJ1-1	TRBV12-3/TRBV12-4	CASSSSTTANTEAFF	TGTGCCAGCAGCAGTTCGACGACAGCGAACACTGAAGCTTTCTTT
.	13	.	TRBJ1-1	TRBV6-1	CASSLMDRGEAFF	TGTGCCAGCAGCCTTATGGACCGAGGGGAAGCTTTCTTT
.	13	few	TRBJ2-7	TRBV20-1	CSARAGVGYEQYF	TGCAGTGCTAGAGCGGGAGTAGGCTACGAGCAGTACTTC
.	13	.	TRBJ2-3	TRBV29-1	CSVEEINTDTQYF	TGCAGCGTTGAGGAGATTAACACAGATACGCAGTATTTT
TRBD1	15	.	TRBJ2-2	TRBV12-3/TRBV12-4	CASRDGTGNTGELFF	TGTGCCAGCAGGGATGGGACAGGGAACACCGGGGAGCTGTTTTTT
.	13	.	TRBJ2-7	TRBV27	CASSTPDSYEQYF	TGTGCCAGCAGTACCCCGGACAGCTACGAGCAGTACTTC
.	18	.	TRBJ2-2	TRBV5-1	CASSRHFKGHSNTGELSF	TGCGCCAGCAGCCGACATTTTAAAGGACATTCGAACACCGGGGAGCTGTCTTTT
TRBD2	18	.	TRBJ2-1	TRBV5-1	CASGGASGSELLRNEQFF	TGCGCCAGCGGTGGAGCTAGCGGGAGTGAGTTGTTGAGGAATGAGCAGTTCTTC
.	15	.	TRBJ2-2	TRBV11-3	CASSPVGGVTGELFF	TGTGCCAGCAGCCCCGTGGGGGGTGTCACCGGGGAGCTGTTTTTT
TRBD1	14	.	TRBJ2-3	TRBV19	CASSMGQTSDTQYF	TGTGCCAGTAGTATGGGACAGACGTCCGATACGCAGTATTTT
.	15	few	TRBJ2-5	TRBV3-1	CASSQDPRYQETQYF	TGTGCCAGCAGCCAAGATCCCCGGTACCAAGAGACCCAGTACTTC
TRBD1	15	many	TRBJ2-7	TRBV28	CASSPTGTGAYEQYF	TGTGCCAGCAGCCCGACCGGGACAGGGGCGTACGAGCAGTACTTC
TRBD2	15	few	TRBJ2-2	TRBV6-5	CASSYLAGVTGELFF	TGTGCCAGCAGTTACCTAGCGGGGGTCACCGGGGAGCTGTTTTTT
.	16	.	TRBJ1-6	TRBV28	CASRLRSGQYNSPLHF	TGTGCCAGCAGGTTGAGGAGTGGGCAGTATAATTCACCCCTCCACTTT
.	15	many	TRBJ2-2	TRBV7-8	CASSLSAGRGGELFF	TGTGCCAGCAGCTTATCGGCAGGGCGAGGCGGGGAGCTGTTTTTT
.	13	few	TRBJ1-5	TRBV4-1	CASSRGPHQPQHF	TGCGCCAGCAGCCGCGGACCACATCAGCCCCAGCATTTT
.	15	.	TRBJ2-6	TRBV28	CASSFSGPGANVLTF	TGTGCCAGCAGTTTCTCGGGTCCGGGGGCCAACGTCCTGACTTTC
.	16	few	TRBJ2-1	TRBV24-1	CATSERTGHTYNEQFF	TGTGCCACCAGTGAGCGCACGGGACACACCTACAATGAGCAGTTCTTC
.	16	.	TRBJ1-5	TRBV4-2	CASSQDVSPSNQPQHF	TGTGCCAGCAGCCAAGATGTCAGTCCTAGCAATCAGCCCCAGCATTTT
.	13	many	TRBJ2-5	TRBV5-6	CASGNRNIETQYF	TGTGCCAGCGGCAACAGGAATATAGAGACCCAGTACTTC
.	14	few	TRBJ2-3	TRBV15	CATSSTREADTQYF	TGTGCCACCAGCAGCACACGAGAGGCAGATACGCAGTATTTT
.	17	many	TRBJ2-3	TRBV5-1	CASRYVAAPSSTDTQYF	TGCGCCAGCAGATACGTAGCGGCCCCTTCGAGCACAGATACGCAGTATTTT
.	13	.	TRBJ2-7	TRBV11-2	CASSFSGADEQYF	TGTGCCAGCAGCTTTTCGGGGGCGGACGAGCAGTACTTC
TRBD2	16	few	TRBJ2-4	TRBV19	CASSIAGLAGFYIQYF	TGTGCCAGTAGTATCGCGGGACTAGCGGGATTCTACATTCAGTACTTC
TRBD2	17	many	TRBJ2-5	TRBV9	CASSRLPSGSYQETQYF	TGTGCCAGCAGCCGCCTGCCTAGCGGGAGCTACCAAGAGACCCAGTACTTC
.	15	many	TRBJ2-4	TRBV11-2	CASTWGGGEKNIQYF	TGTGCCAGCACCTGGGGAGGGGGAGAGAAAAACATTCAGTACTTC
TRBD2	14	.	TRBJ2-3	TRBV10-3	CAISESAGAYTQYF	TGTGCCATCAGTGAGTCAGCGGGGGCCTATACGCAGTATTTT